Listed below are T cell receptor beta chains from one sample, sequenced in a study of blood T cell repertoires in COVID-19. Profiled with immunoSEQ multiplex PCR; TCRdb holds only in-frame clones, not every one. The table lists about 160,000 clones, 65% to 85% of them singletons. The sample taken for sequencing was PBMCs or T cells enriched from blood (not recorded which). The source of these receptors is a woman between 40 and 55 years old with acute COVID-19. CDR3s include the opening cysteine and the closing phenylalanine or tryptophan. Fields, in order: CDR3 protein, CDR3 DNA, clone size, J gene, V gene, D gene. D genes are given only for firm matches. Expanded clones get a size class; other rows say once, few or many, or leave the size out.

cdr3_aa: CATSSGRGDTDTQYF
cdr3_nt: TGTGCCACCAGCTCGGGGCGGGGGGACACAGATACGCAGTATTTT
clone_size: NA
j_call: TRBJ2-3
v_call: TRBV15
d_call: TRBD2

cdr3_aa: CASMGQGAAGYTF
cdr3_nt: TGTGCCAGTATGGGTCAGGGGGCAGCGGGCTACACCTTC
clone_size: medium-sized
j_call: TRBJ1-2
v_call: TRBV19
d_call: TRBD1

cdr3_aa: CSGQPGQGSYNEQFF
cdr3_nt: TGCAGCGGGCAACCGGGACAGGGATCCTACAATGAGCAGTTCTTC
clone_size: NA
j_call: TRBJ2-1
v_call: TRBV29-1
d_call: TRBD1

cdr3_aa: CSVPTGSSYNEQFF
cdr3_nt: TGCAGCGTACCTACAGGGAGCTCCTACAATGAGCAGTTCTTC
clone_size: NA
j_call: TRBJ2-1
v_call: TRBV29-1
d_call: NA

cdr3_aa: CAGVRGIINYEQYF
cdr3_nt: TGTGCCGGCGTGAGGGGGATCATCAACTACGAGCAGTACTTC
clone_size: few
j_call: TRBJ2-7
v_call: TRBV30
d_call: NA

cdr3_aa: CASSSESLAGSTDTQYF
cdr3_nt: TGTGCCAGCAGTTCCGAATCACTAGCGGGAAGCACAGATACGCAGTATTTT
clone_size: once
j_call: TRBJ2-3
v_call: TRBV6-2/TRBV6-3
d_call: TRBD2

cdr3_aa: CASSLIPRGTGTNYGYTF
cdr3_nt: TGTGCCAGCAGCTTGATTCCGCGCGGGACAGGGACTAACTATGGCTACACCTTC
clone_size: few
j_call: TRBJ1-2
v_call: TRBV5-5
d_call: TRBD1

cdr3_aa: CASSPPLQNRPGYGYTF
cdr3_nt: TGTGCCAGCTCACCCCCGCTTCAAAACAGGCCCGGCTATGGCTACACCTTC
clone_size: NA
j_call: TRBJ1-2
v_call: TRBV18
d_call: NA

cdr3_aa: CASSPNSGRGNEQFF
cdr3_nt: TGTGCCAGCAGCCCTAATAGCGGGAGGGGGAATGAGCAGTTCTTC
clone_size: NA
j_call: TRBJ2-1
v_call: TRBV5-6
d_call: TRBD2

cdr3_aa: CASVWAPGGALNGNTIYF
cdr3_nt: TGTGCCAGCGTATGGGCGCCAGGGGGCGCGTTAAATGGAAACACCATATATTTT
clone_size: once
j_call: TRBJ1-3
v_call: TRBV21-1
d_call: NA

cdr3_aa: CSVEWSSGSTTGELFF
cdr3_nt: TGCAGCGTTGAATGGTCTAGCGGGAGTACCACCGGGGAGCTGTTTTTT
clone_size: NA
j_call: TRBJ2-2
v_call: TRBV29-1
d_call: TRBD2

cdr3_aa: CASSQVRGRSEKLFF
cdr3_nt: TGTGCCAGCAGCCAAGTAAGGGGGCGAAGCGAAAAACTGTTTTTT
clone_size: NA
j_call: TRBJ1-4
v_call: TRBV4-2
d_call: TRBD1

cdr3_aa: CASWDRGANYGYTF
cdr3_nt: TGTGCCAGTTGGGACAGGGGGGCTAACTATGGCTACACCTTC
clone_size: NA
j_call: TRBJ1-2
v_call: TRBV19
d_call: TRBD1

cdr3_aa: CSVERDGSSYNEQFF
cdr3_nt: TGCAGCGTTGAACGGGACGGGAGTTCCTACAATGAGCAGTTCTTC
clone_size: NA
j_call: TRBJ2-1
v_call: TRBV29-1
d_call: NA

cdr3_aa: CASTFLEQNTEAFF
cdr3_nt: TGTGCCAGTACCTTTCTAGAACAAAACACTGAAGCTTTCTTT
clone_size: NA
j_call: TRBJ1-1
v_call: TRBV19
d_call: NA

cdr3_aa: CASGLGTSSNEQFF
cdr3_nt: TGTGCTAGTGGTTTGGGTACTAGTAGCAATGAGCAGTTCTTC
clone_size: few
j_call: TRBJ2-1
v_call: TRBV12-5
d_call: NA

cdr3_aa: CASSPGGWGALQETQYF
cdr3_nt: TGTGCCAGCAGCCCCGGGGGGTGGGGGGCCCTGCAAGAGACCCAGTACTTC
clone_size: NA
j_call: TRBJ2-5
v_call: TRBV9
d_call: NA

cdr3_aa: CATSFPPELAGHEQFF
cdr3_nt: TGTGCCACCAGCTTTCCACCCGAGCTAGCGGGACATGAGCAGTTCTTC
clone_size: NA
j_call: TRBJ2-1
v_call: TRBV15
d_call: TRBD2

cdr3_aa: CASRSYRKNYGYTF
cdr3_nt: TGTGCCAGCAGATCGTACAGAAAAAACTATGGCTACACCTTC
clone_size: NA
j_call: TRBJ1-2
v_call: TRBV11-2
d_call: NA

cdr3_aa: CATRQEMNTEAFF
cdr3_nt: TGTGCCACCCGACAGGAAATGAACACTGAAGCTTTCTTT
clone_size: NA
j_call: TRBJ1-1
v_call: TRBV6-4
d_call: NA

cdr3_aa: CASSVGTGVSGNEKLFF
cdr3_nt: TGTGCCAGCAGCGTCGGGACAGGGGTTTCTGGTAATGAAAAACTGTTTTTT
clone_size: NA
j_call: TRBJ1-4
v_call: TRBV9
d_call: TRBD1

cdr3_aa: CTSSPLTGYGYTF
cdr3_nt: TGCACCAGCAGCCCCCTAACAGGCTATGGCTACACCTTC
clone_size: NA
j_call: TRBJ1-2
v_call: TRBV1
d_call: NA

cdr3_aa: CASSYTRTGGPSPLHF
cdr3_nt: TGTGCCAGCAGTTACACCCGGACAGGGGGACCTTCACCCCTCCACTTT
clone_size: few
j_call: TRBJ1-6
v_call: TRBV27
d_call: TRBD1

cdr3_aa: CASSDSGAHNEQFF
cdr3_nt: TGTGCCAGCAGTGACTCCGGAGCCCACAATGAGCAGTTCTTC
clone_size: NA
j_call: TRBJ2-1
v_call: TRBV6-4
d_call: NA

cdr3_aa: CASSQDWTPSLAGVRNEQFF
cdr3_nt: TGCGCCAGCAGCCAAGATTGGACCCCCTCACTAGCGGGAGTGAGGAATGAGCAGTTCTTC
clone_size: NA
j_call: TRBJ2-1
v_call: TRBV4-1
d_call: TRBD2

cdr3_aa: CASTPTPQGAETQYF
cdr3_nt: TGTGCCAGTACCCCGACCCCGCAGGGGGCAGAGACCCAGTACTTC
clone_size: NA
j_call: TRBJ2-5
v_call: TRBV19
d_call: TRBD1

cdr3_aa: CASRLGTAGPEAFF
cdr3_nt: TGTGCCAGCAGACTTGGGACAGCGGGCCCTGAAGCTTTCTTT
clone_size: NA
j_call: TRBJ1-1
v_call: TRBV6-5
d_call: TRBD1

cdr3_aa: CAWSRELKETQYF
cdr3_nt: TGTGCCTGGAGTCGGGAGTTAAAAGAGACCCAGTACTTC
clone_size: few
j_call: TRBJ2-5
v_call: TRBV30
d_call: NA

cdr3_aa: CAIAGGDGNSGANVLTF
cdr3_nt: TGTGCCATCGCCGGGGGGGACGGAAACTCTGGGGCCAACGTCCTGACTTTC
clone_size: NA
j_call: TRBJ2-6
v_call: TRBV10-3
d_call: TRBD2

cdr3_aa: CASSKHRDREARYGYTF
cdr3_nt: TGTGCCAGTAGTAAGCACCGGGACAGGGAAGCCCGATATGGCTACACCTTC
clone_size: few
j_call: TRBJ1-2
v_call: TRBV19
d_call: TRBD1

cdr3_aa: CASSLVTSNEQYF
cdr3_nt: TGTGCCAGCAGCTTAGTTACGAGCAACGAGCAGTACTTC
clone_size: NA
j_call: TRBJ2-7
v_call: TRBV7-9
d_call: NA

cdr3_aa: CASRTSGSSNEQFF
cdr3_nt: TGTGCCAGCAGAACTAGCGGGAGTTCGAATGAGCAGTTCTTC
clone_size: NA
j_call: TRBJ2-1
v_call: TRBV28
d_call: TRBD2

cdr3_aa: CASSQSIVEQLNTEAFF
cdr3_nt: TGTGCCAGCAGCCAATCGATCGTGGAACAGTTAAACACTGAAGCTTTCTTT
clone_size: NA
j_call: TRBJ1-1
v_call: TRBV16
d_call: NA

cdr3_aa: CASSPGGGGEQYF
cdr3_nt: TGCGCCAGCAGCCCGGGCGGGGGGGGCGAGCAGTACTTC
clone_size: NA
j_call: TRBJ2-7
v_call: TRBV10-1
d_call: TRBD2

cdr3_aa: CASSLLGLIHGYTF
cdr3_nt: TGTGCCAGCAGCCTATTGGGGCTTATCCATGGCTACACCTTC
clone_size: NA
j_call: TRBJ1-2
v_call: TRBV7-9
d_call: NA

cdr3_aa: CASSIDRVGQPQHF
cdr3_nt: TGTGCCAGTAGTATAGACAGGGTCGGGCAGCCCCAGCATTTT
clone_size: NA
j_call: TRBJ1-5
v_call: TRBV19
d_call: NA

cdr3_aa: CAISESTVIIGGGYTF
cdr3_nt: TGTGCCATCAGTGAGTCGACAGTTATCATCGGGGGTGGCTACACCTTC
clone_size: once
j_call: TRBJ1-2
v_call: TRBV10-3
d_call: NA

cdr3_aa: CASSVVVTEAFF
cdr3_nt: TGTGCCAGCAGTGTAGTAGTCACTGAAGCTTTCTTT
clone_size: few
j_call: TRBJ1-1
v_call: TRBV2
d_call: NA

cdr3_aa: CASSHSARVSSYEQYF
cdr3_nt: TGCGCCAGCAGCCATTCCGCCCGGGTGAGCTCCTACGAGCAGTACTTC
clone_size: NA
j_call: TRBJ2-7
v_call: TRBV5-1
d_call: NA

cdr3_aa: CASSLGWTSGRAITYTQYF
cdr3_nt: TGTGCCAGCAGCTTAGGGTGGACTAGCGGGAGGGCCATCACATATACGCAGTATTTT
clone_size: NA
j_call: TRBJ2-3
v_call: TRBV7-8
d_call: TRBD2

cdr3_aa: CASSPPHAGTNNEQFF
cdr3_nt: TGTGCCAGCAGCCCCCCCCATGCCGGGACTAACAATGAGCAGTTCTTC
clone_size: few
j_call: TRBJ2-1
v_call: TRBV6-2/TRBV6-3
d_call: TRBD2

cdr3_aa: CASGREALYQETQYF
cdr3_nt: TGTGCCAGCGGGAGGGAGGCTTTGTACCAAGAGACCCAGTACTTC
clone_size: NA
j_call: TRBJ2-5
v_call: TRBV2
d_call: TRBD2

cdr3_aa: CASSVETSYNEQFF
cdr3_nt: TGTGCCAGCAGCGTAGAAACTAGCTACAATGAGCAGTTCTTC
clone_size: NA
j_call: TRBJ2-1
v_call: TRBV9
d_call: NA

cdr3_aa: CASSRLAGPLQETQYF
cdr3_nt: TGCGCCAGCAGCCGCCTAGCGGGACCACTACAAGAGACCCAGTACTTC
clone_size: NA
j_call: TRBJ2-5
v_call: TRBV5-1
d_call: TRBD2

cdr3_aa: CASRVLAGEPATQYF
cdr3_nt: TGTGCCAGCAGGGTACTAGCGGGAGAACCTGCTACGCAGTATTTT
clone_size: NA
j_call: TRBJ2-3
v_call: TRBV27
d_call: TRBD2

cdr3_aa: CATSSTRTNTEAFF
cdr3_nt: TGTGCCACCAGCAGTACGAGAACGAACACTGAAGCTTTCTTT
clone_size: NA
j_call: TRBJ1-1
v_call: TRBV15
d_call: NA

cdr3_aa: CASSDLQGREKLFF
cdr3_nt: TGTGCCAGCAGTGACCTACAGGGTCGAGAAAAACTGTTTTTT
clone_size: NA
j_call: TRBJ1-4
v_call: TRBV25-1
d_call: NA

cdr3_aa: CASSSSTGSYGYTF
cdr3_nt: TGTGCCAGCAGCTCTTCGACAGGGAGTTATGGCTACACCTTC
clone_size: NA
j_call: TRBJ1-2
v_call: TRBV9
d_call: TRBD1

cdr3_aa: CASSAGPRTDTQYF
cdr3_nt: TGTGCCAGCAGTGCGGGACCCCGCACAGATACGCAGTATTTT
clone_size: NA
j_call: TRBJ2-3
v_call: TRBV27
d_call: NA

cdr3_aa: CAIALAGGQNEQFF
cdr3_nt: TGTGCCATTGCGCTAGCGGGAGGGCAAAATGAGCAGTTCTTC
clone_size: NA
j_call: TRBJ2-1
v_call: TRBV10-3
d_call: TRBD2

cdr3_aa: CASSLQGLTNEKLFF
cdr3_nt: TGTGCCAGCAGCCTCCAGGGATTAACTAATGAAAAACTGTTTTTT
clone_size: NA
j_call: TRBJ1-4
v_call: TRBV3-1/TRBV3-2
d_call: NA

cdr3_aa: CASGLTSGRWEQYF
cdr3_nt: TGTGCTAGTGGTTTGACTAGCGGGAGATGGGAGCAGTACTTC
clone_size: NA
j_call: TRBJ2-7
v_call: TRBV12-5
d_call: TRBD2

cdr3_aa: CASSPQTSGSTDTQYF
cdr3_nt: TGTGCCAGCTCACCTCAGACTAGCGGGAGCACAGATACGCAGTATTTT
clone_size: NA
j_call: TRBJ2-3
v_call: TRBV18
d_call: TRBD2

cdr3_aa: CAWSVATAGANVLTF
cdr3_nt: TGTGCCTGGAGTGTAGCGACCGCTGGGGCCAACGTCCTGACTTTC
clone_size: NA
j_call: TRBJ2-6
v_call: TRBV30
d_call: NA

cdr3_aa: CASFPSSGSSVNEQFF
cdr3_nt: TGCGCCAGCTTCCCCTCTAGCGGGAGTTCGGTCAATGAGCAGTTCTTC
clone_size: few
j_call: TRBJ2-1
v_call: TRBV5-1
d_call: TRBD2

cdr3_aa: CASSFNLFYGYTF
cdr3_nt: TGTGCCAGCAGTTTCAACCTATTTTATGGCTACACCTTC
clone_size: NA
j_call: TRBJ1-2
v_call: TRBV27
d_call: NA

cdr3_aa: CASSAVGAGGINEQYF
cdr3_nt: TGTGCCAGCAGCGCGGTGGGGGCGGGAGGGATCAACGAGCAGTACTTC
clone_size: NA
j_call: TRBJ2-7
v_call: TRBV5-5
d_call: TRBD2

cdr3_aa: CATSGRGRETQYF
cdr3_nt: TGTGCCACCAGTGGTCGAGGGAGAGAGACCCAGTACTTC
clone_size: NA
j_call: TRBJ2-5
v_call: TRBV24-1
d_call: NA

cdr3_aa: CASSIWDRVRVYGYTF
cdr3_nt: TGTGCCAGTAGTATCTGGGACAGGGTAAGGGTCTATGGCTACACCTTC
clone_size: NA
j_call: TRBJ1-2
v_call: TRBV19
d_call: TRBD1

cdr3_aa: CASRAAGGKETQYF
cdr3_nt: TGTGCCAGCAGAGCCGCAGGGGGCAAAGAGACCCAGTACTTC
clone_size: NA
j_call: TRBJ2-5
v_call: TRBV7-9
d_call: TRBD1